This T cell receptor (beta chain) is drawn from a study of blood T cell repertoires in COVID-19. Study overall: From the United States, Italy and Spain came samples of acute and convalescent COVID-19.

Seattle's enrolled individuals joined amid active infection and were then monitored longitudinally. The repertoire was sequenced with immunoSEQ multiplex PCR; TCRdb's copy has only in-frame clones and lacks some. This table holds around 460,000 clones, about 87% found once. The V gene end was trimmed by 4 bases and the J gene end by 3 bases; junction bases not matched to a gene: 4. From germline, CDR1 is SEHNR and CDR2 FQNEAQ (reference sequence). CDR3 length: 17 residues. Specimen: peripheral blood. The V call is TRBV7-9, the J call TRBJ2-3; TRBD2 agrees at 16 bases. This TCR came from a man aged 18 to 30 with COVID-19, enrolled during active disease. The CDR3 is CASSSGLAGGLTDTQYF. DNA of the CDR3: TGTGCCAGCAGCTCGGGACTAGCGGGAGGGCTGACAGATACGCAGTATTTT.